These 25 T cell receptor beta chains were all obtained from the same sample, sequenced in a study of tumor-infiltrating lymphocytes in primary liver carcinoma. It was unsorted whole blood that yielded blood RNA, and germline DNA was also extracted. With a constant-region primer, TCR beta cDNA was made from approximately 520 ng of total RNA. Slightly modified ARM-PCR served as the procedure for the TCR beta libraries. These libraries came from three rounds of nested multiplex PCR. For around 11 cycles apiece, the opening two PCR rounds ran with TRBV1-TRBV30 forward primers and a C-beta reverse primer. TCRdb fed the multiplex PCR reads into MiXCR, producing one record per CDR3 protein. The sample consists of about 330,000 distinct CDR3 sequences, approximately 64% of them appearing once. Input material: peripheral blood. These TCRs come from a man aged 35 to 55 with primary liver carcinoma and hepatitis B virus infection.

V is TRBV7-3 and J is TRBJ2-1; D is perhaps TRBD2 (5 bases). Per the germline V gene, CDR1 is SGHTA and CDR2 is FQGTGA. CDR3 length: 14 amino acids. With 0 bases removed from V and 5 bases from J, the gap between germline ends came to 8 bases. This CDR3 is CASSLTSADNEQFF. In DNA, the CDR3 is TGTGCCAGCAGCTTAACTAGCGCTGACAATGAGCAGTTCTTC.

As concerns this clonotype: A read error may account for a junction end that differs from germline. This chain links TRBV11-2 with TRBJ2-7; a weak D match, TRBD1 (6 bases). From germline, CDR1 is SGHAT and CDR2 FQNNGV. This CDR3 has 14 amino acids. CDR3 loop: CDSSLGGGAYEQYF. CDR3 bases: TGTGACAGCAGTTTAGGGGGTGGAGCCTACGAGCAGTACTTC.

As regards this clonotype: Just one base apart from a much larger clone, this may be a read error. V gene TRBV6-1 combines with J gene TRBJ2-2; D ambiguous. CDR3 length equals 14 residues. Germline V CDR1 and CDR2: MNHNS, SASEGT. V was cut by 10 bases and J by 2 bases, with 14 bases left in between. The CDR3 DNA follows: TGTGCCACCCAGCACCCCGGAAACACCGGGGAGCTGTTTTTT. Protein sequence: CATQHPGNTGELFF.

Remarks on this clonotype: Given the absence of the conserved phenylalanine or tryptophan at the CDR3 end, a read error is likely. The DNA is left out, because the CDR3 cannot be placed on it with certainty; the CDR3 is given as TCRdb lists it. The rearrangement links TRBV11-2 to TRBJ2-1; the table names TRBD2, a call not compared with the DNA. Germline assignment: CDR1 SGHAT and CDR2 FQNNGV. 15 amino acids form the CDR3, both terminal residues included. This CDR3 is CASSRSPTRPDEQSI.

With regard to this clonotype: One end of the junction varies from germline; a read error may be responsible. The V gene is TRBV30, the J gene TRBJ2-5, with a weak D call TRBD2 (6 bases). Germline CDR1 is GTSNPN and CDR2 is SVGIG (reference sequence). The CDR3 totals 12 residues. DNA for the CDR3: TGTGTCTGGAGTGTACGGGGGGAGACCCAGTACTTC. It codes for CVWSVRGETQYF.

A word on this clonotype: Compared with germline, one end of the junction differs, possibly owing to a read error. The V and J genes are TRBV11-2 and TRBJ2-6, with a possible D match to TRBD1 (6 bases). CDR1 and CDR2 from the germline V gene are SGHAT and FQNNGV. This CDR3 is built from 20 residues. CDR3 residues: CASSLGALTTGNSGANVPTF. The CDR3 DNA is TGTGCCAGCAGCTTAGGGGCCCTCACAACAGGGAACTCTGGGGCCAACGTCCCGACTTTC.

A word on this clonotype: One end of the junction is discordant with germline, which a read error may explain. V and J are TRBV11-1 and TRBJ1-1; D uncertain. The CDR3 spans 13 residues. Germline CDR1 reads SGHAT; CDR2 reads FQDESV (reference sequence). Here the CDR3 DNA reads TGTGCCAGCAGCTTTTCCGTTAAGACTGAAGCCTTCTTT. Amino acids: CASSFSVKTEAFF.

With respect to this clonotype: A single base separates this from a much larger clone, so it may be a read error. The genes are TRBV6-5 and TRBJ1-1, with D perhaps TRBD1 (6 bases). This CDR3 comprises 17 residues. The V gene's germline CDR1 is MNHEY and CDR2 SVGAGI. CDR3 sequence reads: CTSSYDGGLLIDTEAFF. DNA of the CDR3: TGTACCAGCAGTTACGATGGGGGCCTGCTTATAGACACTGAAGCTTTCTTT.

As concerns this clonotype: The missing conserved phenylalanine or tryptophan at the end of this CDR3 makes a read error likely. Because the CDR3's place on the DNA is in doubt, the DNA is left out and the CDR3 is given as listed by TCRdb. The genes are TRBV6-1 and TRBJ2-7; the table's D call TRBD1 went unverified against the DNA. The CDR3 comprises 15 residues, both ends counted. CDR1 is MNHNS and CDR2 is SASEGT in the germline V gene. The CDR3 loop is CASRGGQGSSYERYC.

V gene TRBV12-3 or TRBV12-4 combines with J gene TRBJ2-5, with a possible D match to TRBD2 (6 bases). The V and J ends lost 3 bases and 5 bases respectively, with 10 bases between them. The CDR3 extends over 13 amino acids. Here the CDR3 reads CASSFLARETQYF. The CDR3 DNA reads TGTGCCAGCAGTTTCCTAGCGAGGGAGACCCAGTACTTC.

This clonotype was counted at least ten times. The rearrangement links TRBV29-1 to TRBJ2-2, with a weak D call TRBD1 (7 bases). V shed 7 bases and J shed 7 bases, with 10 bases lying between them. CDR1 is SQVTM and CDR2 is ANQGSEA in the germline V gene. There are 11 residues in the CDR3. The chain's CDR3 is CSARGDGELFF. CDR3 bases: TGCAGCGCCAGGGGGGACGGGGAGCTGTTTTTT.

This clonotype was seen repeatedly, ten times or more. The J gene is TRBJ2-5, the V gene TRBV5-6; 7 bases line up with TRBD2. This CDR3 comprises 14 residues. With V trimmed by 0 bases and J by 3 bases, 2 bases remained unmatched. Germline V gives CDR1 SGHDT, CDR2 YYEEEE. The CDR3: CASSLAGGEETQYF. Here the CDR3 DNA reads TGTGCCAGCAGCTTGGCGGGAGGAGAAGAGACCCAGTACTTC. The whole variable domain, filled in from reference TRBV5-6 and TRBJ2-5, reads DAGVTQSPTHLIKTRGQQVTLRCSPKSGHDTVSWYQQALGQGPQFIFQYYEEEERQRGNFPDRFSGHQFPNYSSELNVNALLLGDSALYLCASSLAGGEETQYFGPGTRLLVL.

The chain combines TRBV9 with TRBJ2-1; TRBD2 matches at 7 bases. This CDR3 has 15 residues. Trimming took 1 base from V and 7 from J; bases not matched to a gene: 8. Germline CDR1 and CDR2: SGDLS and YYNGEE. The CDR3 spells CASSVFGGGRNEQFF. The CDR3 bases are TGTGCCAGCAGCGTATTTGGGGGAGGGAGGAATGAGCAGTTCTTC.

Only one count was recorded for this clonotype. This may be a read error: a much more frequent sequence differs by one nucleotide. CDR3 amino acids: CASSLGASGASGNIIYF. The CDR3 DNA reads as TGTGCCAGCAGCTTGGGGGCCTCAGGGGCCTCTGGAAACATCATATATTTT. J is TRBJ1-3 and V is TRBV5-5, with D possibly TRBD1 on 6 matching bases. Germline V gene lookup returns CDR1 SGHKS and CDR2 YYEKEE (reference sequence). The CDR3 runs to 17 residues.

Note on this clonotype: One junction end disagrees with the germline gene, perhaps due to a read error. The V gene is TRBV11-2, the J gene TRBJ1-6, with D maybe TRBD1 (6 bases). The germline CDR1 and CDR2 sequences are SGHAT and FQNNGV. The CDR3 loop spans 15 amino acids. CDR3 loop: CARSLFTGNNSPLHF. CDR3 bases: TGTGCCCGCAGCTTATTTACAGGGAATAACTCACCCCTCCACTTT.

The chain joins TRBV5-1 to TRBJ2-3; D remains ambiguous. The CDR3 is 17 amino acids. V lost 0 bases and J lost 6, with 20 bases in between. Germline V CDR1 and CDR2: SGHRS, YFSETQ. The CDR3 region has the DNA TGCGCCAGCAGCTTGGGTCGGGCGCTGCGCCTCGGGGATACGCAGTATTTT. It yields the protein CASSLGRALRLGDTQYF.

About this clonotype itself: This could be a read error, since a much larger clone is one nucleotide away. This chain connects TRBV6-5 to TRBJ2-7; D remains ambiguous. Per the germline V gene, CDR1 is MNHEY and CDR2 is SVGAGI. The CDR3 has 11 amino acids. The V end lost 6 bases, the J end lost 5 bases, and 8 bases lay between the germline ends. CDR3 sequence (DNA): TGTGCCAGCAGCGAGAAGGACGAGCAGTACTTC. Its protein product is CASSEKDEQYF.

This clonotype is a singleton in its sample. One end of the junction does not line up with germline, which may come from a read error. The chain has TRBV11-2 and TRBJ2-1; D is perhaps TRBD2 (6 bases). Germline assignment: CDR1 SGHAT and CDR2 FQNNGV. The CDR3 sequence is 16 residues long. The CDR3 region has the DNA TGTGCCAACAGCATCCGGTCGAGGGCGGGGTACAATGGGCAGTTCTTC. Its protein product is CANSIRSRAGYNGQFF.

This clonotype was observed a few times. A much larger clone is a single base away; this may be a read error. The V call is TRBV4-3, the J call TRBJ2-7; 11 bases are shared with TRBD1. With 0 bases clipped from V and 6 bases from J, the junction kept 4 bases outside the gene matches. The CDR3 runs 15 residues. CDR1 and CDR2 from the germline V gene are LGHNA and YSLEER. The CDR3 DNA reads TGCGCCAGCAGCCAAGACGGGACAGGGGGTATCGAGCAGTACTTC. Translation gives CASSQDGTGGIEQYF.

This clonotype has a count of ten or more. This rearrangement joins TRBV6-6 to TRBJ1-2; 9 nucleotides agree with TRBD1. Germline V gene data show CDR1 as MNHNY and CDR2 as SVGAGI (reference sequence). The length of the CDR3 is 15 residues. J gave up 8 bases and V 2 bases, and 9 bases lay outside the gene matches. The CDR3 sequence: CASSYLEQGAKGYTF. CDR3 in DNA: TGTGCCAGCAGTTACCTAGAACAGGGGGCGAAGGGCTACACCTTC.

This clonotype was seen ten or more times. The chain links TRBV6-6 to TRBJ1-1, with D perhaps TRBD1 (5 bases). V lost 8 bases and J lost 0, with 22 bases in between. Looked up from germline, CDR1 is MNHNY and CDR2 is SVGAGI (reference sequence). The CDR3 length is 17 residues. The CDR3 loop reads CASSLGGIWGMNTEAFF. CDR3 in DNA: TGTGCCAGCTCTTTGGGGGGTATCTGGGGCATGAACACTGAAGCTTTCTTT.

The V and J genes are TRBV11-2 and TRBJ1-1, with TRBD1 matching over 7 bases. V lost 7 bases and J lost 6; bases outside the gene matches: 5. Germline CDR1 SGHAT, CDR2 FQNNGV. CDR3 length: 12 amino acids. The CDR3 DNA reads TGTGCCAGCACCCGGACAGGATCTGAAGCTTTCTTT. Protein sequence: CASTRTGSEAFF.

The chain recombines TRBV5-6 with TRBJ2-7; 7 bases fit TRBD2. Germline V gives CDR1 SGHDT, CDR2 YYEEEE. CDR3 length: 17 residues. V gave up 4 bases and J gave up 7 bases; unmatched junction bases: 20. The CDR3 coding sequence is TGTGCCAGCAGCCCCAGCGCGGGAGCTGCTTCCTACAATGAGCAGTACTTC. The encoded protein is CASSPSAGAASYNEQYF. Complete variable domain (other parts from reference TRBV5-6 and TRBJ2-7): DAGVTQSPTHLIKTRGQQVTLRCSPKSGHDTVSWYQQALGQGPQFIFQYYEEEERQRGNFPDRFSGHQFPNYSSELNVNALLLGDSALYLCASSPSAGAASYNEQYFGPGTRLTVT.

The chain recombines TRBV6-5 with TRBJ1-1; maybe TRBD1 (6 bases). V was trimmed by 5 bases and J by 3 bases, leaving 25 bases between them. The CDR3 is 18 amino acids. Looked up from germline, CDR1 is MNHEY and CDR2 is SVGAGI. CDR3 sequence reads: CASSQSGGGYTPDTEAFF. In nucleotides, the CDR3 is TGTGCCAGCAGTCAGTCCGGGGGGGGCTACACCCCTGACACTGAAGCTTTCTTT.

This clonotype showed up just a few times. The rearrangement links TRBV6-1 to TRBJ2-7; 10 bases line up with TRBD2. Germline V gene lookup returns CDR1 MNHNS and CDR2 SASEGT. This CDR3 has 12 residues. Trimming took 7 bases from V and 4 from J; bases not matched to a gene: 1. The chain's CDR3 is CASKREGYEQYF. In DNA, the CDR3 is TGTGCCAGCAAGCGGGAGGGGTACGAGCAGTACTTC.